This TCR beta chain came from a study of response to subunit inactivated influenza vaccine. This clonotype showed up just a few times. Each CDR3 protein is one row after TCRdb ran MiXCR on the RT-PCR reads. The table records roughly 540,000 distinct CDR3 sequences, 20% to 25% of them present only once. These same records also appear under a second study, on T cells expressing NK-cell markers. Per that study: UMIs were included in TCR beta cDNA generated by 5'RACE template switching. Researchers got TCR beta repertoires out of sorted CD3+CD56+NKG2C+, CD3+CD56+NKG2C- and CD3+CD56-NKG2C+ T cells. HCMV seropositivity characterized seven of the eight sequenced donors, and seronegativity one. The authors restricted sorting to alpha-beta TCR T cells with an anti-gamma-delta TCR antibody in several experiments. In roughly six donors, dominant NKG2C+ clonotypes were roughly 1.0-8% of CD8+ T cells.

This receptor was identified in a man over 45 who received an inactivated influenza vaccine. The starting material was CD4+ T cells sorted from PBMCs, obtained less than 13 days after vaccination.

The CDR3 spells CSVEPTGGRGYTF. The CDR3 nucleotides are TGCAGCGTTGAACCGACAGGGGGACGGGGCTACACCTTC. The J gene is TRBJ1-2, the V gene TRBV29-1; 9 bases align to TRBD1. Germline V gene data show CDR1 as SQVTM and CDR2 as ANQGSEA. CDR3 size: 13 residues. The junction had 6 bases not matched to a gene; V was cut back by 2 bases and J by 8 bases.